Each of the 24 T cell receptor beta chains below was sequenced from the same sample in a study of shared clonotypes between healthy human individuals. Sequenced by immunoSEQ multiplex PCR; TCRdb stores in-frame clones only, minus some. The sample comprises some 79,000 clones, 62% of which are singletons, and about half rests with the top ten. The sample taken for sequencing was memory CD8+ T cells sorted from blood. The subset was: CD45RO+ cells pooled with CCR7-negative TemRA cells. These receptor sequences come from a man younger than 45 in good health.

The chain couples TRBV5-8 to TRBJ2-5, with D uncertain. CDR3 size: 14 residues. V was pared by 1 base and J by 3 bases, with 10 bases between. CDR1 is SGHTS and CDR2 is YDEGEE in the germline V gene. The CDR3 DNA follows: TGTGCCAGCAGCTTGTTCCCTTATGAAGAGACCCAGTACTTC. This encodes CASSLFPYEETQYF.

The chain joins TRBV11-2 to TRBJ2-7; D may be TRBD1 (6 bases). The CDR3 has 14 amino acids. Germline V CDR1 and CDR2: SGHAT, FQNNGV. V was trimmed by 1 base and J by 2 bases, leaving 9 bases between them. The CDR3 region has the DNA TGTGCCAGCAGCTTAGGGACAGAAGCCTACGAGCAGTACTTC. Translation gives CASSLGTEAYEQYF.

Comments on this clone: Relative to the germline gene, one junction end is altered; a read error may explain this. This sequence joins TRBV11-2 and TRBJ2-1, with 10 bases lining up with TRBD1. Germline lookup yields CDR1 SGHAT and CDR2 FQNNGV. The CDR3 totals 16 residues. The CDR3 region has the DNA TGCGCCAGCAGCGAGAAGGACAGGGGGGGTTACAATGAGCAGTTCTTC. Amino acid sequence: CASSEKDRGGYNEQFF.

This clone came up a few times. This chain connects TRBV2 to TRBJ2-1; 7 positions agree with TRBD2. After removal of 5 bases from V and 8 bases from J, the junction contained 9 bases not matched to a gene. This CDR3 contains 14 residues. Germline loops: CDR1 SNHLY, CDR2 FYNNEI. The CDR3 nucleotides are TGTGCCAGCAGTCCAGGACTAGTATCGCATGAGCAGTTCTTC. Encoded protein: CASSPGLVSHEQFF. The full variable domain, its missing parts supplied by reference TRBV2 and TRBJ2-1, is EPEVTQTPSHQVTQMGQEVILRCVPISNHLYFYWYRQILGQKVEFLVSFYNNEISEKSEIFDDQFSVERPDGSNFTLKIRSTKLEDSAMYFCASSPGLVSHEQFFGPGTRLTVL.

On this clone: At one end the junction does not follow the germline gene, possibly because of a read error. The chain combines TRBV28 with TRBJ1-1; D call uncertain. This CDR3 region has 12 residues. The germline gives CDR1 MDHEN, CDR2 SYDVKM. For the CDR3, the DNA is TGTGCCAGCAGTTTAACAGTAGGTTCCATGGACTTT. Residues: CASSLTVGSMDF.

This rearrangement joins TRBV28 to TRBJ2-3, with D tentatively TRBD2 (7 bases). The CDR3 is made up of 16 amino acids. V was clipped by 8 bases and J by 3 bases, with 21 bases between them. Germline V lookup: CDR1 MDHEN, CDR2 SYDVKM. The CDR3 reads CASAPKGGEMTDTQYF. CDR3 nucleotides: TGTGCCAGCGCCCCTAAAGGGGGGGAGATGACAGATACGCAGTATTTT.

This chain connects TRBV7-8 to TRBJ2-1; no firm D call. The CDR3 has 12 amino acids. Germline V gene sequence: CDR1 SGHVS, CDR2 FQNEAQ. The V end was cut by 4 bases, the J end by 4 bases, with 5 bases between. The CDR3 sequence is CASSSQYNEQFF. The CDR3 DNA follows: TGTGCCAGCAGCTCGCAGTACAATGAGCAGTTCTTC.

The chain employs TRBV28 and TRBJ1-5; 7 bases fit TRBD1. The CDR3 length is 13 residues. V shed 2 bases, J shed 7 bases, and the junction held 2 bases outside the gene matches. CDR1 is MDHEN and CDR2 is SYDVKM in the germline V gene. For the CDR3, the DNA is TGTGCCAGCAGTTTAACAGGGGACCAGCCCCAGCATTTT. Protein: CASSLTGDQPQHF. The full variable domain, in which reference TRBV28 and TRBJ1-5 provide the parts outside the CDR3, is DVKVTQSSRYLVKRTGEKVFLECVQDMDHENMFWYRQDPGLGLRLIYFSYDVKMKEKGDIPEGYSVSREKKERFSLILESASTNQTSMYLCASSLTGDQPQHFGDGTRLSIL.

This clone was seen repeatedly, ten times or more. V usage is TRBV2 and J usage is TRBJ1-1; D call uncertain. CDR1 SNHLY and CDR2 FYNNEI come from the germline V gene. The CDR3 length is 14 residues. V was shortened by 2 bases and J by 3 bases, with 10 bases between the two germline ends. The CDR3 region is CASSESEGYTEAFF. The CDR3 DNA reads TGTGCCAGCAGTGAAAGCGAGGGTTACACTGAAGCTTTCTTT.

In this sample, this clone turned up a few times. The chain links TRBV7-9 to TRBJ2-7; D remains unclear. The CDR3 loop spans 15 amino acids. The V gene's germline CDR1 is SEHNR and CDR2 FQNEAQ (reference sequence). V lost 1 base and J 4 bases, leaving 14 bases between the germline ends. CDR3 residues: CASSLVGMGLYEQYF. CDR3 DNA: TGTGCCAGCAGCTTAGTAGGGATGGGCTTGTACGAGCAGTACTTC.

The CDR3 coding sequence is TGTGCCAGTATGGCTAGCGGCATGTGGGAGCAGTACTTC. It codes for CASMASGMWEQYF. The chain carries TRBV19 and TRBJ2-7; 7 positions match TRBD2. This CDR3 region has 13 residues. Trimming cost V 7 bases and J 7 bases; bases outside gene matches: 10. Per the germline V gene, CDR1 is LNHDA and CDR2 is SQIVND (reference sequence).

The CDR3 bases are TGTGCCAGCAGCTTAGAACAGACAGGGCCCCAGCATTTT. Translation: CASSLEQTGPQHF. The rearrangement links TRBV11-2 to TRBJ1-5; weak D call: TRBD1 (6 bases). The CDR3 runs 13 residues. Looked up from germline, CDR1 is SGHAT and CDR2 is FQNNGV. V dropped 0 bases and J dropped 9 bases, with 9 bases sitting between them.

The rearrangement uses TRBV10-3 and TRBJ2-7; no clear D. This CDR3 region has 10 residues. Trimming cost V 8 bases and J 3 bases, with 5 bases left between them. Germline V lookup: CDR1 ENHRY, CDR2 SYGVKD. CDR3 coding DNA: TGTGCCATCGGGGACTACGAGCAGTACTTC. Its protein product is CAIGDYEQYF.

V and J are TRBV6-5 and TRBJ1-5; 7 bases are a match to TRBD1. CDR1 is MNHEY and CDR2 is SVGAGI in the germline V gene. This CDR3 is built from 15 residues. V gave up 6 bases and J gave up 5 bases; unmatched junction bases: 10. The CDR3 here is CASSSGTRGYQPQHF. In DNA form, the CDR3 reads TGTGCCAGCAGCAGCGGGACCAGGGGGTATCAGCCCCAGCATTTT.

The chain joins TRBV2 to TRBJ2-5; 7 bases map to TRBD2. The CDR3 is 15 amino acids. Germline-derived CDR1 and CDR2 are SNHLY and FYNNEI. Trimming cost V 4 bases and J 5 bases; bases outside gene matches: 10. The DNA of the CDR3 is TGTGCCAGCAGTGGGACAAGCGGGATAGAGGAGACCCAGTACTTC. Its protein is CASSGTSGIEETQYF.

V gene TRBV9 combines with J gene TRBJ2-2, with 10 nucleotides matching TRBD2. Trimming took 4 bases from V and 8 from J; bases not matched to a gene: 11. This CDR3 has 16 amino acids. Germline lookup yields CDR1 SGDLS and CDR2 YYNGEE. Here the CDR3 reads CASSPRPSGSRGELFF. The CDR3 DNA sequence: TGTGCCAGCAGCCCCCGCCCTAGCGGGAGTAGAGGGGAGCTGTTTTTT.

This clone was found once. The J gene is TRBJ2-7, the V gene TRBV10-3; 8 bases line up with TRBD1. Germline loops: CDR1 ENHRY, CDR2 SYGVKD. The V gene end was trimmed by 4 bases and the J gene end by 8 bases; junction bases not matched to a gene: 19. The CDR3 runs 17 residues. The CDR3 region is CAISGTGRLVNLEQQYF. The CDR3 DNA follows: TGTGCCATCAGTGGGACAGGGCGCCTAGTCAACTTAGAGCAGCAGTACTTC.

The chain employs TRBV10-2 and TRBJ2-1; D might be TRBD2 (5 bases). The V end was cut by 9 bases, the J end by 0 bases, with 18 bases between. In germline, CDR1 is WSHSY, CDR2 SAAADI. The CDR3 runs to 16 residues. The chain's CDR3 is CASQEASGNSYNEQFF. The CDR3, as DNA: TGCGCCAGTCAGGAGGCGTCTGGTAACTCCTACAATGAGCAGTTCTTC.

This clone was counted a few times. This sequence joins TRBV19 and TRBJ2-7; weak D call: TRBD1 (6 bases). Per germline, CDR1 LNHDA and CDR2 SQIVND (reference sequence). V gave up 1 base and J gave up 6 bases, with 19 bases separating them. The CDR3 loop spans 16 amino acids. Written as DNA, the CDR3 is TGTGCCAGTAGTATAGGCCTCAGAAGACAGGCGCGCGAGCAGTACTTC. It yields the protein CASSIGLRRQAREQYF.

V usage is TRBV27 and J usage is TRBJ2-5; 15 bases are a match to TRBD2. CDR1 is MNHEY and CDR2 is SMNVEV in the germline V gene (reference sequence). J lost 1 base, V lost 6 bases, and 15 bases had no gene match. There are 20 residues in the CDR3. The CDR3 nucleotides read TGTGCCAGCAGACCTTCTGGACTAGCGGGAGGGCCCGCTCGCCAAGAGACCCAGTACTTC. This gives the protein CASRPSGLAGGPARQETQYF.

This chain joins TRBV19 and TRBJ2-5, with 13 bases aligning to TRBD2. The CDR3 extends over 13 amino acids. CDR1 and CDR2 from the germline V gene are LNHDA and SQIVND (reference sequence). The V and J ends lost 8 bases and 9 bases, in that order; junction bases with no gene match: 6. As DNA, the CDR3 is TGTGCCAGTGGACTAGCGGGAGTGGAGGCCCAGTACTTC. It specifies CASGLAGVEAQYF.

The rearrangement links TRBV11-2 to TRBJ2-7; TRBD1 agrees at 7 bases. The V segment lost 5 bases and the J segment 1 base; nucleotides outside the gene matches: 8. The CDR3 is 15 amino acids. Looked up from germline, CDR1 is SGHAT and CDR2 is FQNNGV. CDR3 loop: CASSIRTGGSYEQYF. The CDR3 region has the DNA TGTGCCAGCAGCATAAGGACAGGTGGTTCCTACGAGCAGTACTTC.

This chain connects TRBV2 to TRBJ2-7; D perhaps matches TRBD2 (6 bases). Germline loops: CDR1 SNHLY, CDR2 FYNNEI. CDR3 size: 15 residues. The V end was cut by 8 bases, the J end by 2 bases, with 19 bases between. CDR3 amino acids: CASLPGVRVTYEQYF. CDR3 bases: TGTGCCAGCCTTCCGGGGGTCAGGGTCACCTACGAGCAGTACTTC.

The chain recombines TRBV10-3 with TRBJ2-2; 11 nucleotides line up with TRBD1. The CDR3 loop spans 14 amino acids. Trimming removed 10 bases from V and 7 bases from J; junction bases left unmatched: 8. CDR1 and CDR2 from the germline V gene are ENHRY and SYGVKD. CDR3 region: CASGQGALGGELFF. The DNA of the CDR3 is TGTGCCAGCGGACAGGGGGCTCTCGGCGGGGAGCTGTTTTTT.